Each of the 28 T cell receptor beta chains below was sequenced from the same sample in a study of cytomegalovirus exposure and HLA in healthy donors. The PCR contained 60 Vbeta and 13 Jbeta primers. Assay: immunoSEQ multiplex PCR; the TCRdb copy retains only in-frame clones and omits some. The sample has some 190,000 clones; about 88% are singletons. The sequencing sample was made of PBMCs. These receptor sequences come from a woman aged 30 to 39 in good health and CMV-seronegative.

V gene TRBV6-5 combines with J gene TRBJ2-5, with a weak D call TRBD2 (5 bases). The V and J ends lost 3 bases and 5 bases respectively, with 10 bases between them. Germline V gene sequence: CDR1 MNHEY, CDR2 SVGAGI. The CDR3 is 13 residues long. The DNA for the CDR3 is TGTGCCAGCAGTTATCTAGCCGGGGAGACCCAGTACTTC. This gives the protein CASSYLAGETQYF.

This sequence joins TRBV6-1 and TRBJ1-2; D is ambiguous. CDR1 MNHNS and CDR2 SASEGT come from the germline V gene. This CDR3 is built from 13 residues. Trimming took 6 bases from V and 1 from J, leaving 9 bases between them. The DNA for the CDR3 is TGTGCCAGCAGGCAACGACTTAACTATGGCTACACCTTC. Its translation is CASRQRLNYGYTF.

This clone came up once. The V gene is TRBV5-1, the J gene TRBJ2-2; 11 bases match TRBD2. J lost 2 bases, V lost 4 bases, and 4 bases had no gene match. The CDR3 is made up of 16 amino acids. Germline-derived CDR1 and CDR2 are SGHRS and YFSETQ. CDR3 DNA: TGCGCCAGCAGCCTAACTAGCGGGAGCAACACCGGGGAGCTGTTTTTT. It codes for CASSLTSGSNTGELFF.

This clone was counted between two and nine times. The chain recombines TRBV7-3 with TRBJ2-1; D might be TRBD2 (6 bases). Looked up from germline, CDR1 is SGHTA and CDR2 is FQGTGA. The CDR3 has 15 residues. Trimming removed 4 bases from V and 0 bases from J, with 10 bases in between. The CDR3 sequence is CASSSDGSSYNEQFF. The CDR3 DNA reads as TGTGCCAGCAGCTCGGACGGGAGCTCCTACAATGAGCAGTTCTTC. Variable domain in full (rest from reference TRBV7-3 and TRBJ2-1): GAGVSQTPSNKVTEKGKYVELRCDPISGHTALYWYRQSLGQGPEFLIYFQGTGAADDSGLPNDRFFAVRPEGSVSTLKIQRTERGDSAVYLCASSSDGSSYNEQFFGPGTRLTVL.

This rearrangement joins TRBV6-4 to TRBJ2-1, with D possibly being TRBD1 (6 bases). This CDR3 has 11 amino acids. Germline loops: CDR1 MRHNA, CDR2 SNTAGT. The V end lost 6 bases, the J end lost 7 bases, and 7 bases lay between the germline ends. CDR3 in DNA: TGTGCCAGCAGACAGGGAAATGAGCAGTTCTTC. Translating gives CASRQGNEQFF.

V usage is TRBV11-2 and J usage is TRBJ2-7; TRBD2 aligns across 10 bases. The ends lost 2 bases at V and 2 bases at J; junction bases unmatched: 3. The germline V gene has CDR1 SGHAT and CDR2 FQNNGV. This CDR3 spans 15 amino acids. CDR3 coding DNA: TGTGCCAGCAGCTTACTGAGCGGGAGGGCCTACGAGCAGTACTTC. It translates to CASSLLSGRAYEQYF.

The table lists this clone with a count of one. The chain is built from TRBV6-1 and TRBJ2-5; 10 positions agree with TRBD2. This CDR3 comprises 15 residues. Germline CDR1 MNHNS, CDR2 SASEGT. V gave up 6 bases and J gave up 4 bases; unmatched junction bases: 8. The CDR3 DNA follows: TGTGCCAGCAGGGTAGCGGGGGGAGCAGGAGAGACCCAGTACTTC. This translates into CASRVAGGAGETQYF.

The gene calls are TRBV6-1 and TRBJ2-5; 7 bases are shared with TRBD2. The CDR3 is made up of 14 amino acids. The trim removed 1 base at V and 9 bases at J, leaving 8 bases unmatched. Germline CDR1 is MNHNS and CDR2 is SASEGT. CDR3 protein: CASSEGTSGGAQYF. CDR3 DNA sequence: TGTGCCAGCAGTGAAGGGACTAGTGGTGGGGCCCAGTACTTC.

The chain joins TRBV27 to TRBJ2-7; 10 bases are a match to TRBD1. This CDR3 has 18 amino acids. CDR1 MNHEY and CDR2 SMNVEV come from the germline V gene (reference sequence). Unmatched junction bases numbered 14, after V lost 6 bases and J lost 0 bases. The CDR3 region has the DNA TGTGCCAGCAGACTCGACAGGGGGCTCTTTCTTAGCTCCTACGAGCAGTACTTC. Its translation: CASRLDRGLFLSSYEQYF.

This clone has just one count. The chain carries TRBV21-1 and TRBJ1-4; TRBD1, as called in the table, went unchecked against the DNA. TRBV21-1 is a pseudogene locus. The CDR3 length is 15 residues. Here the CDR3 reads CASSKAGVGGEKLFF. The DNA of the CDR3 is TGTGCCAGCAGCAAAGCGGGGGTAGGGGGTGAAAAACTGTTTTTT.

J is TRBJ2-7 and V is TRBV27; possible D gene TRBD2, 6 bases. Germline V CDR1 and CDR2: MNHEY, SMNVEV (reference sequence). The V and J ends lost 5 bases and 6 bases respectively, with 14 bases between them. The CDR3 covers 13 residues. The CDR3 region has the DNA TGTGCCAGCAGTCCGTACGACGGGGGCGAGCAGTACTTC. Its protein is CASSPYDGGEQYF.

This chain connects TRBV2 to TRBJ1-1; D may be TRBD1 (6 bases). The CDR3 length is 13 residues. The germline CDR1 and CDR2 sequences are SNHLY and FYNNEI. V gave up 2 bases and J gave up 4 bases, with 8 bases separating them. The CDR3 reads CASSESRGTEAFF. CDR3 in DNA: TGTGCCAGCAGTGAATCCAGGGGCACTGAAGCTTTCTTT.

This clone was observed once. This chain connects TRBV4-1 to TRBJ2-6; D remains unclear. The CDR3 has 15 residues. Germline CDR1 and CDR2: MGHRA and YSYEKL. Trimming removed 3 bases at V and 0 bases at J, with 6 bases between. The CDR3 DNA sequence: TGCGCCAGCAGCCACTCTCGCTCTGGGGCCAACGTCCTGACTTTC. It yields the protein CASSHSRSGANVLTF.

The chain carries TRBV2 and TRBJ2-5; TRBD2 matches 12 bases. The CDR3 runs to 16 residues. J lost 1 base, V lost 4 bases, and 4 bases had no gene match. CDR1 SNHLY and CDR2 FYNNEI come from the germline V gene. The CDR3 protein is CASSVWTSGTQETQYF. CDR3 bases: TGTGCCAGCAGTGTATGGACTAGCGGGACCCAAGAGACCCAGTACTTC.

The J gene is TRBJ2-1, the V gene TRBV7-6; a weak D match, TRBD1 (6 bases). V lost 4 bases, J lost 9 bases, and 16 bases lay in between. The germline CDR1 and CDR2 sequences are SGHVS and FNYEAQ. The CDR3 has 14 amino acids. The DNA of the CDR3 is TGTGCCAGCAGCTGGACAGCAGAAGCCAGTGAGCAGTTCTTC. Encoded protein: CASSWTAEASEQFF.

Points on this clone: The same CDR3 also results from other DNA sequences found in this sample. This sequence joins TRBV5-1 and TRBJ2-1; 9 positions match TRBD1. Germline values: CDR1 SGHRS, CDR2 YFSETQ. The CDR3 extends over 15 amino acids. The V segment lost 5 bases and the J segment 1 base; nucleotides outside the gene matches: 4. Here the CDR3 DNA reads TGCGCCAGCAGAGGAGACAGGGGGTCCTACAATGAGCAGTTCTTC. Its protein product is CASRGDRGSYNEQFF.

This chain links TRBV6-1 with TRBJ1-4; TRBD1 is a possible D gene (5 bases). V was cut by 7 bases and J by 4 bases, with 16 bases left in between. Germline V gene data show CDR1 as MNHNS and CDR2 as SASEGT. The CDR3 has 15 amino acids. The CDR3 DNA is TGTGCCAGCACCCCTTGGGCGGGGCGTAATGAAAAACTGTTTTTT. Protein product: CASTPWAGRNEKLFF.

This clone has a single count. The chain is built from TRBV5-1 and TRBJ2-5; D unclear. The CDR3 runs to 13 residues. V was cut by 2 bases and J by 7 bases, with 12 bases left in between. Germline CDR1 SGHRS, CDR2 YFSETQ. CDR3 sequence: CASSLRSLGTQYF. Written as DNA, the CDR3 is TGCGCCAGCAGCTTACGGAGCCTCGGGACCCAGTACTTC.

The genes are TRBV5-1 and TRBJ2-3; tentatively, D is TRBD2 (5 bases). The CDR3 contains 15 residues. V was cut by 3 bases and J by 6 bases, with 17 bases left in between. The V gene's germline CDR1 is SGHRS and CDR2 YFSETQ. The CDR3: CASSSGETRADTQYF. The DNA of the CDR3 is TGCGCCAGCAGCTCCGGGGAAACAAGAGCCGATACGCAGTATTTT.

In this sample, this clone turned up once. The V gene is TRBV28, the J gene TRBJ1-2; D remains ambiguous. V shed 6 bases and J shed 8 bases, with 13 bases lying between them. Germline V gene sequence: CDR1 MDHEN, CDR2 SYDVKM. CDR3 size: 12 residues. CDR3 loop: CASRLSSWGYTF. The CDR3 region has the DNA TGTGCCAGCAGACTAAGTAGTTGGGGCTACACCTTC.

V and J are TRBV11-2 and TRBJ2-1; tentatively, D is TRBD2 (5 bases). V shed 3 bases and J shed 8 bases, with 20 bases lying between them. The CDR3 has 16 amino acids. CDR1 and CDR2 (germline): SGHAT, FQNNGV. DNA for the CDR3: TGTGCCAGCAGCTTGCTATGGCGGGTGAGGGTGGATGAGCAGTTCTTC. This encodes CASSLLWRVRVDEQFF.

This chain connects TRBV5-1 to TRBJ2-7; maybe TRBD1 (5 bases). This CDR3 contains 13 residues. The V and J ends lost 2 bases and 1 base respectively, with 7 bases between them. Germline V gives CDR1 SGHRS, CDR2 YFSETQ. The DNA of the CDR3 is TGCGCCAGCAGCTTACGACAGTCCTACGAGCAGTACTTC. It specifies CASSLRQSYEQYF.

The chain joins TRBV2 to TRBJ2-7, with D perhaps matching TRBD2 (6 bases). CDR1 is SNHLY and CDR2 is FYNNEI in the germline V gene. This CDR3 comprises 14 residues. V was cut by 7 bases and J by 7 bases, with 20 bases left in between. The CDR3 region is CASTLLPMAGEQYF. The CDR3 nucleotides are TGTGCCAGCACCCTACTACCCATGGCGGGAGAGCAGTACTTC.

CDR3 loop: CASEPRGGDTQYF. The CDR3 DNA sequence: TGTGCCAGCGAACCAAGGGGGGGGGATACGCAGTATTTT. This chain links TRBV27 with TRBJ2-3; a weak D match, TRBD2 (7 bases). V dropped 8 bases and J dropped 6 bases, with 15 bases sitting between them. Germline V lookup: CDR1 MNHEY, CDR2 SMNVEV (reference sequence). CDR3 length: 13 residues.

The chain employs TRBV29-1 and TRBJ2-1; TRBD1 might be the D (6 bases). V lost 2 bases, J lost 3 bases, and 17 bases lay in between. Germline V CDR1 and CDR2: SQVTM, ANQGSEA. There are 16 residues in the CDR3. For the CDR3, the DNA is TGCAGCGTTGAACTCCAAACGGGACACAGCTACAATGAGCAGTTCTTC. Protein: CSVELQTGHSYNEQFF.

The chain joins TRBV25-1 to TRBJ2-7; 7 positions agree with TRBD2. The V gene's germline CDR1 is MGHDK and CDR2 SYGVNS. The CDR3 spans 15 residues. V gave up 5 bases and J gave up 5 bases; unmatched junction bases: 12. This CDR3 reads CASSSPAGAGHEQYF. The CDR3 DNA reads TGTGCCAGCAGTTCCCCCGCGGGAGCGGGCCACGAGCAGTACTTC.

This chain connects TRBV10-3 to TRBJ2-1; 7 bases match TRBD2. V shed 4 bases, J shed 6 bases, and the junction held 0 bases outside the gene matches. Germline CDR1 reads ENHRY; CDR2 reads SYGVKD. The CDR3 consists of 12 residues. The CDR3 region has the DNA TGTGCCATCAGTGGCGGGAGCAATGAGCAGTTCTTC. It encodes CAISGGSNEQFF.

This clone was seen a single time. The chain is built from TRBV5-1 and TRBJ2-2, with D tentatively TRBD2 (5 bases). Per germline, CDR1 SGHRS and CDR2 YFSETQ. This CDR3 is built from 13 residues. Between the trimmed V and J ends, which lost 3 bases and 6 bases, there was a span of 9 bases. The CDR3 spells CASSSGTPGELFF. CDR3 bases: TGCGCCAGCAGCTCGGGAACACCCGGGGAGCTGTTTTTT.